These T cell receptor beta chains were read from a single sample in a study of cytomegalovirus exposure and HLA in healthy donors. Assay used: immunoSEQ multiplex PCR; TCRdb lists only in-frame clones, some missing. The sample lists 100,000 or so clones; around four fifths were seen once. Sequencing used PBMCs. The receptors derive from a man aged 25 to 40 in good health and CMV-seropositive. The conserved cysteine and the conserved F or W are not part of the CDR3 here. The D gene is left open where the match is weak.

>TRBJ1-1|NA|TRBV5-4
ASSPFEQADTEAF
>TRBJ2-2|TRBD2|TRBV30
AWSFGLASTGELF
>TRBJ1-2|TRBD1|TRBV2
ASSGDRGSGYT
>TRBJ2-1|TRBD2|TRBV4-1
ASSHLPSGRTYNEQF
>TRBJ2-7|TRBD1|TRBV15
ATSKSDRGLSYEQY
>TRBJ1-1|NA|TRBV27
ASSHVRDYTEAF
>TRBJ2-7|NA|TRBV10-2
ASSESQRPYEQY
>TRBJ1-4|TRBD1|TRBV9
ASSVLDRGPNEKLF
>TRBJ2-1|TRBD2|TRBV6-1
ASSEALAGAGRYNEQF
>TRBJ2-2|NA|TRBV6-1
ASSEARGMVGAMNTGELF
>TRBJ2-3|TRBD1|TRBV5-1
ASSSGQRTDTQY
>TRBJ2-7|TRBD2|TRBV25-1
ASSAPSGKQY
>TRBJ1-2|NA|TRBV21-1
ASYRDSHGYT
>TRBJ1-5|TRBD1|TRBV10-3
AISEYRTGNNQPQH
>TRBJ2-5|TRBD2|TRBV5-6
ASSPTIFLAEETQY
>TRBJ1-2|NA|TRBV7-2
ASSLNPRGHRGYT
>TRBJ1-4|NA|TRBV30
AWSGQMTEKLF
>TRBJ2-7|NA|TRBV7-2
ASSLAPAGLGPGEQY
>TRBJ2-1|TRBD2|TRBV5-6
ASSLGMSGRRGVYNEQF
>TRBJ1-4|NA|TRBV5-1
ASSLQDTANEKLF
>TRBJ2-4|NA|TRBV5-6
ASSVGGTRITTLQY
>NA|NA|TRBV10-2
ASSQGTYEQY
>TRBJ2-2|TRBD2|TRBV5-1
ASSLARGSPSTGELF
>TRBJ2-5|NA|TRBV10-3
AASPGGETQY
>TRBJ2-2|TRBD2|TRBV27
ASSSISGRTGELF
>TRBJ1-5|NA|TRBV2
ASRPRGGSNQPQH
>TRBJ2-3|NA|TRBV6-4
ASSEGGGTDTQY
>TRBJ1-1|TRBD1|TRBV25-1
ASSRTGSTEAF
>TRBJ1-5|NA|TRBV6-5
ASSGSVTQPQH
>TRBJ2-1|NA|TRBV4-3
ASSQGDTSADGQF
>TRBJ2-7|TRBD2|TRBV11-3
ASSLASGSTYEQY
>TRBJ2-3|TRBD1|TRBV9
ASSEGQGAGDTQY